The 9 T cell receptor beta chains listed next were all sequenced from one sample in a study of T cell clones after liver transplantation. Assay: immunoSEQ multiplex PCR; the TCRdb copy retains only in-frame clones and omits some. The sample lists about 75,000 clones, roughly nine tenths occurring once. The sample consisted of CD4+ T cells from blood, taken before liver transplant. The receptor source for this set is a human donor who received a liver transplant.

This clone has only one observation. V is TRBV14 and J is TRBJ2-5; no definite D call. V was trimmed by 4 bases and J by 5 bases, leaving 17 bases between them. Germline loops: CDR1 SGHDN, CDR2 FVKESK. The CDR3 is made up of 15 amino acids. CDR3 in DNA: TGTGCCAGCAGCCCCCTGGGCACCTTAGGGGAGACCCAGTACTTC. Its protein product is CASSPLGTLGETQYF.

The V call is TRBV28, the J call TRBJ2-5; D is undetermined. CDR3 size: 12 residues. The V and J ends lost 3 bases and 5 bases respectively, with 7 bases between them. Germline V CDR1 and CDR2: MDHEN, SYDVKM. CDR3 region: CASSLVEETQYF. The CDR3 bases are TGTGCCAGCAGTTTGGTAGAGGAGACCCAGTACTTC.

The chain uses TRBV5-1 and TRBJ1-1; D call uncertain. Germline values: CDR1 SGHRS, CDR2 YFSETQ. V was clipped by 2 bases and J by 5 bases, with 10 bases between them. The CDR3 extends over 13 amino acids. CDR3 nucleotides: TGCGCCAGCAGCTTAGGAGGGTTGACTGAAGCTTTCTTT. Protein sequence: CASSLGGLTEAFF.

The J gene is TRBJ2-7, the V gene TRBV6-1; no clear D. CDR1 and CDR2 (germline): MNHNS, SASEGT. The CDR3 length is 13 residues. With 1 base removed from V and 7 bases from J, the gap between germline ends came to 11 bases. CDR3 DNA sequence: TGTGCCAGCAGTGAAGATCCACTGACGGAGCAGTACTTC. Translating it yields CASSEDPLTEQYF.

The V and J genes are TRBV6-4 and TRBJ1-1, with a possible D match to TRBD1 (6 bases). The germline V gene has CDR1 MRHNA and CDR2 SNTAGT. The CDR3 runs to 13 residues. The V gene lost 2 bases and the J gene lost 5 bases, with 9 bases spanning the gap. The CDR3: CASSDQTGTEAFF. CDR3 DNA: TGTGCCAGCAGTGACCAAACAGGGACTGAAGCTTTCTTT.

The chain has TRBV2 and TRBJ1-4, with 7 bases matching TRBD1. CDR1 and CDR2 (germline): SNHLY, FYNNEI. With V trimmed by 8 bases and J by 0 bases, 6 bases remained unmatched. The CDR3 is made up of 15 amino acids. The CDR3 region has the DNA TGTGCCAGCGGGGGGACAGTCGCAACTAATGAAAAACTGTTTTTT. Translation: CASGGTVATNEKLFF.

This clone was detected only a few times. This chain links TRBV30 with TRBJ2-1, with TRBD2 matching over 9 bases. With V trimmed by 5 bases and J by 1 base, 6 bases remained unmatched. Per the germline V gene, CDR1 is GTSNPN and CDR2 is SVGIG (reference sequence). This CDR3 comprises 15 residues. The DNA of the CDR3 is TGTGCCTGGGACGGTAGCGGGAGTTCCTACAATGAGCAGTTCTTC. It translates to CAWDGSGSSYNEQFF.

The V and J genes are TRBV4-1 and TRBJ1-3; D is undetermined. The CDR3 covers 14 residues. Trimming pared 3 bases from V and 0 bases from J, leaving 6 bases between. The germline gives CDR1 MGHRA, CDR2 YSYEKL. CDR3 nucleotide sequence: TGCGCCAGCAGCCAGGGAAGCTCTGGAAACACCATATATTTT. Protein sequence: CASSQGSSGNTIYF.

This clone was counted many times. This sequence joins TRBV27 and TRBJ1-2, with D perhaps TRBD1 (6 bases). The germline V gene encodes CDR1 MNHEY and CDR2 SMNVEV (reference sequence). Trimming cost V 5 bases and J 6 bases, with 22 bases left between them. The CDR3 totals 16 residues. Here the CDR3 DNA reads TGTGCCAGCAGTCTTAACTACAGGGAGTTCGGACATGGCTACACCTTC. The encoded protein is CASSLNYREFGHGYTF.